Listed here are 26 T cell receptor beta chains from one sample, sequenced in a study of CD8 T cells in Susac syndrome. The RNA, roughly 0.5 to 1 ug, was put through reverse transcription using random hexamers. A single record per CDR3 protein comes from TCRdb applying MiXCR to the immunoSEQ multiplex PCR reads. This table holds about 120,000 distinct CDR3 sequences, less than 95% found once. The sequenced sample consisted of CD4+ T cells from PBMCs. All receptors derive from a human donor in good health.

The chain joins TRBV30 to TRBJ1-2; D gene uncertain. Germline V CDR1 and CDR2: GTSNPN, SVGIG (reference sequence). CDR3 length equals 14 residues. Trimming stripped 3 bases from V and 4 bases from J, with 15 bases between. The CDR3 region has the DNA TGTGCCTGGAGGGCCAGCGCGAGGTTCTATGGCTACACCTTC. It yields the protein CAWRASARFYGYTF.

The rearrangement uses TRBV6-5 and TRBJ1-2; D remains unclear. Trimming stripped 0 bases from V and 7 bases from J, with 18 bases between. CDR1 is MNHEY, CDR2 SVGAGI, per germline. The CDR3 consists of 16 residues. For the CDR3, the DNA is TGTGCCAGCAGTTACTCGAAGTTCTCGGTGGTTGGTGGCTACACCTTC. Its translation is CASSYSKFSVVGGYTF.

As regards this clonotype: Germline is not matched at one junction end, which may reflect a read error. J is TRBJ2-1 and V is TRBV7-7; 12 positions agree with TRBD2. The CDR3 covers 15 residues. Germline CDR1 reads SSHAT; CDR2 reads FNYEAQ (reference sequence). The CDR3 region has the DNA TGTGCTAGCAGCCCAGGACTAGCGGGATACAATGAGCAGTTCTTC. This sequence encodes CASSPGLAGYNEQFF. The full variable domain, in which reference TRBV7-7 and TRBJ2-1 provide the parts outside the CDR3, is GAGVSQSPRYKVTKRGQDVTLRCDPISSHATLYWYQQALGQGPEFLTYFNYEAQPDKSGLPSDRFSAERPEGSISTLTIQRTEQRDSAMYRCASSPGLAGYNEQFFGPGTRLTVL.

CDR3 in DNA: TGTGCCAGCAGTGGGGGGGGGCTCGGTGAAGCTTTCTTT. Translated, it gives CASSGGGLGEAFF. This sequence joins TRBV2 and TRBJ1-1; a weak D match, TRBD1 (6 bases). The CDR3 totals 13 residues. Trimming cost V 4 bases and J 7 bases, with 13 bases left between them. In germline, CDR1 is SNHLY, CDR2 FYNNEI.

The chain uses TRBV27 and TRBJ1-1, with 7 bases that match TRBD1. Germline CDR1 MNHEY, CDR2 SMNVEV (reference sequence). This CDR3 is 16 amino acids long. The junction had 10 bases not matched to a gene; V was cut back by 6 bases and J by 0 bases. The CDR3 DNA follows: TGTGCCAGCAGCCGTGACCCGGGACAGATGAACACTGAAGCTTTCTTT. Translated: CASSRDPGQMNTEAFF.

The chain couples TRBV5-1 to TRBJ2-1; 9 bases line up with TRBD2. The germline CDR1 and CDR2 sequences are SGHRS and YFSETQ. The J segment lost 7 bases and the V segment lost 1 base, leaving 6 bases of the junction unmatched. This CDR3 is built from 15 residues. The CDR3 region has the DNA TGCGCCAGCAGCTTGATGGCGGGAGGGCATAATGAGCAGTTCTTC. Translation gives CASSLMAGGHNEQFF.

The chain has TRBV3-1 and TRBJ2-3, with 7 bases fitting TRBD2. V dropped 3 bases and J dropped 4; count of bases not matched to a gene: 4. This CDR3 is 14 amino acids long. Germline V gene sequence: CDR1 LGHDT, CDR2 YNNKEL (reference sequence). CDR3 DNA sequence: TGTGCCAGCAGCCAGGCGGGAGCCCCAGATACGCAGTATTTT. Encoded protein: CASSQAGAPDTQYF.

This clonotype was seen a few times. This chain connects TRBV6-1 to TRBJ2-7, with 7 bases fitting TRBD1. The junction had 6 bases not matched to a gene; V was cut back by 6 bases and J by 1 base. Germline CDR1 MNHNS, CDR2 SASEGT. The CDR3 loop spans 14 amino acids. In nucleotides, the CDR3 is TGTGCCAGCAGAATGGGACAGAATTCCTACGAGCAGTACTTC. Its protein product is CASRMGQNSYEQYF.

The genes are TRBV4-1 and TRBJ1-2, with unresolved D. The CDR3 loop spans 16 amino acids. V lost 4 bases and J 4 bases, leaving 19 bases between the germline ends. Germline V gene lookup returns CDR1 MGHRA and CDR2 YSYEKL. The CDR3 DNA reads as TGCGCCAGCAGCCTCCAAGAGGTGGGGAGCAGCTATGGCTACACCTTC. Protein sequence: CASSLQEVGSSYGYTF.

The chain employs TRBV7-9 and TRBJ2-1, with D hard to call. There are 15 residues in the CDR3. Germline loops: CDR1 SEHNR, CDR2 FQNEAQ (reference sequence). The V end was cut by 8 bases, the J end by 5 bases, with 19 bases between. CDR3 loop: CASSIVPGRNNEQFF. The CDR3 nucleotides read TGTGCCAGCTCCATCGTTCCAGGACGTAACAATGAGCAGTTCTTC.

The gene calls are TRBV10-3 and TRBJ1-1, with D perhaps matching TRBD1 (5 bases). This CDR3 region has 16 residues. CDR1 is ENHRY and CDR2 is SYGVKD in the germline V gene. The V end was cut by 0 bases, the J end by 5 bases, with 16 bases between. Here the CDR3 reads CAISESEVAGGTEAFF. In DNA form, the CDR3 reads TGTGCCATCAGTGAGTCAGAGGTAGCGGGGGGAACTGAAGCTTTCTTT.

This chain links TRBV5-4 with TRBJ2-3, with D perhaps matching TRBD1 or TRBD2 (5 bases each). The CDR3 sequence is 15 residues long. Per germline, CDR1 SGHNT and CDR2 YYREEE (reference sequence). Trimming shortened V by 10 bases and J by 5 bases, and 23 bases separated the two germline ends. CDR3 residues: CAARTAGTQGDTQYF. The CDR3 DNA is TGTGCCGCCCGAACGGCAGGGACGCAGGGAGATACGCAGTATTTT.

CDR3 sequence reads: CSVEAGQVVNEQFF. CDR3 sequence (DNA): TGCAGCGTTGAGGCGGGACAGGTTGTTAATGAGCAGTTCTTC. The rearrangement links TRBV29-1 to TRBJ2-1; 8 bases align to TRBD1. The trim removed 3 bases at V and 7 bases at J, leaving 8 bases unmatched. The CDR3 sequence is 14 residues long. CDR1 and CDR2 (germline): SQVTM, ANQGSEA.

The genes are TRBV7-9 and TRBJ1-5, with 7 positions matching TRBD1. CDR3 length: 15 amino acids. The V segment lost 5 bases and the J segment 2 bases; nucleotides outside the gene matches: 6. Per germline, CDR1 SEHNR and CDR2 FQNEAQ (reference sequence). The CDR3 loop reads CASSLPGTGNQPQHF. CDR3 coding DNA: TGTGCCAGCAGCCTCCCCGGGACAGGCAATCAGCCCCAGCATTTT.

The rearrangement uses TRBV19 and TRBJ2-7; TRBD2 agrees at 9 bases. The germline V gene encodes CDR1 LNHDA and CDR2 SQIVND (reference sequence). V lost 5 bases and J lost 6; bases outside the gene matches: 5. There are 13 residues in the CDR3. In DNA, the CDR3 is TGTGCCAGTAGTGGGCTAGCGGGAAGCGAGCAGTACTTC. Protein product: CASSGLAGSEQYF.

The chain carries TRBV7-2 and TRBJ2-7; tentative D call: TRBD1 (5 bases). V was trimmed by 2 bases and J by 6 bases, leaving 17 bases between them. This CDR3 contains 15 residues. The germline gives CDR1 SGHTA, CDR2 FQGNSA. The CDR3 region is CASSLNQLRASEQYF. As DNA, the CDR3 is TGTGCCAGCAGCTTAAATCAGCTCAGGGCCTCCGAGCAGTACTTC.

The chain is built from TRBV6-1 and TRBJ2-3, with D hard to call. The CDR3 has 17 amino acids. The germline CDR1 and CDR2 sequences are MNHNS and SASEGT. The germline V and J ends were trimmed by 2 bases and 2 bases, with 17 bases remaining between them. This chain's CDR3 is CASSERKGNPSTDTQYF. The CDR3 bases are TGTGCCAGCAGTGAAAGAAAGGGTAACCCCTCCACAGATACGCAGTATTTT.

The chain couples TRBV20-1 to TRBJ2-2; D possibly uses TRBD1 or TRBD2 (5 bases each). Trimming took off 2 bases at V and 0 bases at J, with 13 bases between the two ends. CDR3 length: 16 residues. Germline loops: CDR1 DFQATT, CDR2 SNEGSKA (reference sequence). The CDR3 DNA follows: TGCAGTGCTAGATCGACCGGGACGGCGAACACCGGGGAGCTGTTTTTT. Its protein product is CSARSTGTANTGELFF.

In DNA form, the CDR3 reads TGTGCCAGCAGTACAGGGACCTATGGCTACACCTTC. Protein product: CASSTGTYGYTF. The chain has TRBV6-1 and TRBJ1-2, with a tentative D call TRBD1 (6 bases). Germline lookup yields CDR1 MNHNS and CDR2 SASEGT. With 5 bases removed from V and 4 bases from J, the gap between germline ends came to 8 bases. This CDR3 has 12 amino acids.

This clonotype was seen once. The chain is built from TRBV24-1 and TRBJ2-7, with D perhaps matching TRBD2 (5 bases). Germline CDR1 KGHDR, CDR2 SFDVKD. The CDR3 loop spans 12 amino acids. The DNA for the CDR3 is TGTACTCACGATGAGGGTACCTACGAGCAGTACTTC. Its translation: CTHDEGTYEQYF.

The rearrangement uses TRBV2 and TRBJ2-1; no definite D call. Trimming pared 0 bases from V and 7 bases from J, leaving 10 bases between. CDR3 length: 14 residues. Germline loops: CDR1 SNHLY, CDR2 FYNNEI. In DNA, the CDR3 is TGTGCCAGCAGTGAAGCGCTGGCAGGTAATGAGCAGTTCTTC. It specifies CASSEALAGNEQFF.

The chain carries TRBV27 and TRBJ2-2; 8 bases line up with TRBD1. V trimming: 7 bases; J trimming: 3 bases; junction bases outside the gene matches: 7. Germline V CDR1 and CDR2: MNHEY, SMNVEV (reference sequence). There are 15 residues in the CDR3. The CDR3 sequence is CASIRTGSHTGELFF. Here the CDR3 DNA reads TGTGCCAGCATCCGGACAGGGTCGCACACCGGGGAGCTGTTTTTT.

V usage is TRBV29-1 and J usage is TRBJ1-1; 8 bases agree with TRBD1. The CDR3 has 12 residues. Germline lookup yields CDR1 SQVTM and CDR2 ANQGSEA. The V segment lost 7 bases and the J segment 4 bases; nucleotides outside the gene matches: 5. CDR3 in DNA: TGCAGCGCCCAGGGGGCAGTCACTGAAGCTTTCTTT. Amino acid sequence: CSAQGAVTEAFF.

The rearrangement joins TRBV20-1 to TRBJ2-7; possibly TRBD1 for D (7 bases). CDR1 and CDR2 (germline): DFQATT, SNEGSKA (reference sequence). This CDR3 has 11 residues. V was clipped by 5 bases and J by 7 bases, with 12 bases between them. CDR3 in amino acids: CSAYQGGEQYF. The CDR3 nucleotides read TGCAGTGCTTACCAGGGGGGTGAGCAGTACTTC.

The chain links TRBV6-5 to TRBJ2-2; D is ambiguous. The CDR3 consists of 13 residues. Trimming took off 4 bases at V and 4 bases at J, with 7 bases between the two ends. In germline, CDR1 is MNHEY, CDR2 SVGAGI. CDR3: CASSSTPTGELFF. The CDR3 DNA follows: TGTGCCAGCAGTTCGACACCCACCGGGGAGCTGTTTTTT.

The V call is TRBV7-9, the J call TRBJ1-5; 7 nucleotides align to TRBD1. Germline CDR1 SEHNR, CDR2 FQNEAQ (reference sequence). V lost 6 bases to trimming and J lost 2 bases; unmatched junction nucleotides: 10. The length of the CDR3 is 16 residues. The CDR3: CASSLTGQDGNQPQHF. The CDR3 region has the DNA TGTGCCAGCAGTTTGACAGGACAGGACGGCAATCAGCCCCAGCATTTT.